Described below is a single T cell receptor beta chain sequence and its context. This sample stems from a study of T cell changes during pregnancy in multiple sclerosis. Deletions cut 4 bases from V and 5 bases from J, with 8 bases between. Germline V gene lookup returns CDR1 KGHSH and CDR2 LQKENI. CDR3 size: 12 residues. Only in-frame clones appear in the TCRdb table, and some are missing; sequencing was by immunoSEQ multiplex PCR. The sample lists under 95,000 clones; 94% were seen once. This sequence originates from a female donor in good health, enrolled as a control in a pregnancy study. This chain connects TRBV18 to TRBJ2-5; D may be TRBD2 (6 bases). Sequencing was performed on peripheral blood, taken in the second trimester of pregnancy. Here the CDR3 reads CASSRLGETQYF. The CDR3 nucleotides are TGTGCCAGCTCACGACTAGGGGAGACCCAGTACTTC.